These T cell receptor beta chains were read from a single sample in a study of OX40 agonist ivuxolimab in advanced cancers. TCRdb's table, derived via immunoSEQ multiplex PCR, lists solely in-frame clones and lacks some. Of just under 85,000 clones listed, less than 85% are singletons. The source material was CD4+ or CD8+ T cells sorted from blood, sampled in a trial of the OX40 agonist ivuxolimab. The receptors were gathered from an adult with an advanced solid tumor such as melanoma, head and neck, liver or kidney cancer. The CDR3 runs from the conserved cysteine through the conserved F or W. D genes are given only for firm matches. The size of a clone is reported for some rows only, either as once, few or many, or as a class for expanded clones.

>TRBD2|.|TRBJ2-1|TRBV30
CAWSGGLALNEQFF
TGTGCCTGGAGTGGGGGACTAGCCTTAAATGAGCAGTTCTTC
>.|.|TRBJ2-7|TRBV18
CASSPTVNSYEQYF
TGTGCCAGCTCACCAACCGTCAATTCCTACGAGCAGTACTTC
>.|.|TRBJ2-7|TRBV5-1
CASSPDSRPAYEQYF
TGCGCCAGCAGCCCCGACAGCCGACCTGCCTACGAGCAGTACTTC
>.|once|TRBJ1-4|TRBV4-1
CASSQVTRQFNEKLFF
TGCGCCAGCAGCCAAGTTACCCGGCAGTTTAATGAAAAACTGTTTTTT
>TRBD1|.|TRBJ2-2|TRBV5-4
CASSPDRGSNTGELFF
TGTGCCAGCAGCCCGGACAGGGGGTCGAACACCGGGGAGCTGTTTTTT
>.|.|TRBJ2-7|TRBV20-1
CSASDPTGKYF
TGCAGTGCTAGTGATCCGACAGGCAAGTACTTC
>.|.|TRBJ1-2|TRBV10-3
CAISDTGLSNYGYTF
TGTGCCATCAGTGACACAGGGTTGTCTAACTATGGCTACACCTTC
>.|.|TRBJ2-7|TRBV6-5
CASSPPNGYEQYF
TGTGCCAGCAGCCCCCCAAACGGGTACGAGCAGTACTTC
>.|once|TRBJ2-7|TRBV11-3
CASSSRGSGSYEQYF
TGTGCCAGCAGCTCCCGTGGGAGCGGTTCCTACGAGCAGTACTTC
>TRBD1|.|TRBJ2-7|TRBV18
CASSPPRGQGGLSYEQYF
TGTGCCAGCTCACCACCCCGAGGACAGGGGGGGCTCTCCTACGAGCAGTACTTC
>.|few|TRBJ1-1|TRBV30
CASGRAEAFF
TGTGCCTCGGGGCGGGCTGAAGCTTTCTTT
>TRBD1|.|TRBJ2-1|TRBV23-1
CASSQSPPPTGGDIYNEQFF
TGCGCCAGCAGTCAATCGCCCCCCCCGACAGGGGGCGACATTTACAATGAGCAGTTCTTC
>.|.|TRBJ1-4|TRBV10-1
CASSEARGAGEKLFF
TGCGCCAGCAGTGAGGCGAGGGGAGCTGGTGAAAAACTGTTTTTT
>.|.|TRBJ1-3|TRBV30
CAWGVGGNTIYF
TGTGCCTGGGGGGTAGGTGGAAACACCATATATTTT
>TRBD2|.|TRBJ2-3|TRBV9
CASSRSGGAMDTQYF
TGTGCCAGCAGCCGTAGCGGGGGGGCCATGGATACGCAGTATTTT
>.|once|TRBJ1-2|TRBV7-8
CASRGQNYGYTF
TGTGCCAGCAGGGGGCAGAACTATGGCTACACCTTC
>.|.|TRBJ1-2|TRBV11-3
CASSATRGAPGYGYTF
TGTGCCAGCAGCGCGACGCGGGGGGCGCCGGGCTATGGCTACACCTTC
>TRBD1|few|TRBJ2-6|TRBV7-3
CASSAGTGDLSGANVLTF
TGTGCCAGCAGCGCCGGGACAGGGGATCTTTCGGGGGCCAACGTCCTGACTTTC
>.|once|TRBJ2-2|TRBV7-2
CASRPPWGLTGELFF
TGTGCCAGCAGACCACCATGGGGACTCACCGGGGAGCTGTTTTTT
>.|.|TRBJ2-5|TRBV10-1
CASSYTPTETQYF
TGCGCCAGCAGCTACACCCCAACGGAGACCCAGTACTTC
>.|many|TRBJ1-1|TRBV4-3
CASKLDRNTEAFF
TGCGCCAGCAAACTTGACAGGAACACTGAAGCTTTCTTT
>.|.|TRBJ1-2|TRBV9
CASSVVANYGYTF
TGTGCCAGCAGCGTAGTAGCAAACTATGGCTACACCTTC
>.|.|TRBJ2-1|TRBV7-3
CASSYSSETYNEQFF
TGTGCCAGCAGCTATTCTAGCGAGACCTACAATGAGCAGTTCTTC
>.|.|TRBJ2-3|TRBV5-4
CASSTPLGTQYF
TGTGCCAGCAGCACGCCTCTAGGGACGCAGTATTTT
>TRBD1|.|TRBJ1-4|TRBV10-1
CASSRDSSNEKLFF
TGCGCCAGCAGTCGGGACAGTTCTAATGAAAAACTGTTTTTT
>.|.|TRBJ2-7|TRBV6-5
CASSYGQVNSYEQYF
TGTGCCAGCAGTTACGGGCAGGTTAACTCCTACGAGCAGTACTTC
>TRBD1|.|TRBJ1-5|TRBV7-7
CASSLRRTGQGYSNQPQHF
TGTGCTAGCAGCTTAAGGAGGACAGGGCAAGGATATAGCAATCAGCCCCAGCATTTT
>.|once|TRBJ1-2|TRBV7-5
CARSLGQESCYGYTF
TGTGCCAGAAGCTTGGGACAGGAAAGCTGTTATGGCTACACCTTC
>TRBD1|.|TRBJ1-2|TRBV6-1
CASSELETGWGYGYTF
TGTGCCAGCAGTGAATTAGAGACAGGGTGGGGCTATGGCTACACCTTC
>.|few|TRBJ2-7|TRBV7-2
CASSPDKSRGEQYF
TGTGCCAGCAGTCCCGATAAATCCCGCGGGGAGCAGTACTTC
>.|.|TRBJ2-7|TRBV18
CASSPYGGSYEQYF
TGTGCCAGCTCACCATACGGAGGGAGTTACGAGCAGTACTTC
>.|.|TRBJ2-2|TRBV9
CASSVGNGNTGELFF
TGTGCCAGCAGCGTAGGTAATGGGAACACCGGGGAGCTGTTTTTT
>.|.|TRBJ2-1|TRBV6-5
CASSYSISLESEQFF
TGTGCCAGCAGTTACTCGATCTCCCTCGAAAGTGAGCAGTTCTTC
>.|.|TRBJ2-3|TRBV7-8
CASSYQGSTTTDTQYF
TGTGCCAGCAGCTACCAGGGGAGCACCACCACAGATACGCAGTATTTT
>.|.|TRBJ2-3|TRBV2
CASRERDALPTQYF
TGTGCCAGCAGGGAACGGGACGCTCTGCCTACGCAGTATTTT
>.|.|TRBJ2-5|TRBV11-2
CASSLGGGSLGETQYF
TGTGCCAGCAGCTTAGGCGGAGGGAGCTTAGGAGAGACCCAGTACTTC
>.|.|TRBJ2-2|TRBV30
CAWRESFSSGELFF
TGTGCCTGGAGAGAGTCGTTCTCGTCCGGGGAGCTGTTTTTT
>TRBD2|once|TRBJ2-3|TRBV13
CASSLGPGLAGGDTQYF
TGTGCCAGCAGCTTAGGACCGGGACTAGCGGGCGGAGATACGCAGTATTTT
>TRBD1|.|TRBJ1-4|TRBV6-6
CASSDRGVAAEKLFF
TGTGCCAGCAGTGACAGGGGAGTGGCGGCTGAAAAACTGTTTTTT
>.|.|TRBJ1-3|TRBV5-1
CASSFGRLGGNTIYF
TGCGCCAGCAGCTTTGGGAGGCTGGGTGGAAACACCATATATTTT
>.|.|TRBJ1-3|TRBV6-1
CASRRYSGNTIYF
TGTGCCAGCAGGCGGTACTCTGGAAACACCATATATTTT
>TRBD1|once|TRBJ1-2|TRBV5-6
CASTRGDRGYGYTF
TGTGCCAGCACACGGGGGGACAGGGGCTATGGCTACACCTTC
>TRBD2|once|TRBJ2-5|TRBV7-6
CASSLGLAGGLGETQYF
TGTGCCAGCAGCTTGGGACTAGCGGGGGGCCTAGGCGAGACCCAGTACTTC
>.|.|TRBJ1-1|TRBV7-9
CASSPERKGANTEAFF
TGTGCCAGCAGCCCAGAGAGAAAAGGGGCGAACACTGAAGCTTTCTTT